A single sample is the source of the 17 T cell receptor beta chains below, sequenced in a study of cytomegalovirus exposure and HLA in healthy donors. This table comes from immunoSEQ multiplex PCR, and its TCRdb copy is limited to in-frame clones, with some not included. Of roughly 220,000 clones in the sample, roughly 84% were seen once. Sample: PBMCs. These receptors all stem from a woman in her twenties or thirties in good health and CMV-seropositive.

The rearrangement joins TRBV27 to TRBJ2-1; the D is unclear. The CDR3 contains 15 residues. The germline V gene encodes CDR1 MNHEY and CDR2 SMNVEV (reference sequence). Trimming left V 0 bases short and J 0 bases short, with 6 bases between. The CDR3 spells CASSLSAVSYNEQFF. As DNA, the CDR3 is TGTGCCAGCAGTTTATCTGCGGTCTCCTACAATGAGCAGTTCTTC.

The chain links TRBV29-1 to TRBJ1-1, with D maybe TRBD1 (6 bases). The CDR3 extends over 10 amino acids. The germline V and J ends were trimmed by 7 bases and 8 bases, with 11 bases remaining between them. Germline assignment: CDR1 SQVTM and CDR2 ANQGSEA. CDR3 sequence (DNA): TGCAGCGCCCGGACAGCAGAAGCTTTCTTT. Translated: CSARTAEAFF.

This sequence joins TRBV27 and TRBJ1-5, with D perhaps matching TRBD1 (5 bases). Deletions cut 6 bases from V and 7 bases from J, with 22 bases between. The CDR3 has 16 amino acids. Germline lookup yields CDR1 MNHEY and CDR2 SMNVEV (reference sequence). The CDR3 loop is CASRTNSGSIRQPQHF. In DNA form, the CDR3 reads TGTGCCAGCAGAACAAACTCAGGGAGCATCAGGCAGCCCCAGCATTTT.

This clone was recorded many times. This chain links TRBV27 with TRBJ2-7, with D possibly matching TRBD2 (6 bases). This CDR3 has 15 residues. Germline V gives CDR1 MNHEY, CDR2 SMNVEV (reference sequence). The V end was cut by 5 bases, the J end by 11 bases, with 25 bases between. The chain's CDR3 is CASSLGRGTPLPEYF. DNA for the CDR3: TGTGCCAGCAGTCTGGGTCGCGGGACCCCACTTCCCGAGTACTTC.

The chain joins TRBV10-3 to TRBJ1-5; D might be TRBD1 (5 bases). V was shortened by 1 base and J by 5 bases, with 12 bases between the two germline ends. The germline gives CDR1 ENHRY, CDR2 SYGVKD. The CDR3 length is 15 residues. CDR3 loop: CAISEFGAAHQPQHF. The CDR3 DNA reads as TGTGCCATCAGTGAGTTCGGGGCGGCGCATCAGCCCCAGCATTTT.

This rearrangement joins TRBV2 to TRBJ2-1; the match to TRBD2 covers 9 bases. This CDR3 has 14 residues. V was clipped by 9 bases and J by 3 bases; unmatched bases: 6. Germline CDR1 and CDR2: SNHLY and FYNNEI. DNA for the CDR3: TGTGCCAGTCTGACTAGCGGAATCTACAATGAGCAGTTCTTC. It translates to CASLTSGIYNEQFF. The complete variable domain, with remaining parts taken from reference TRBV2 and TRBJ2-1, reads EPEVTQTPSHQVTQMGQEVILRCVPISNHLYFYWYRQILGQKVEFLVSFYNNEISEKSEIFDDQFSVERPDGSNFTLKIRSTKLEDSAMYFCASLTSGIYNEQFFGPGTRLTVL.

This rearrangement joins TRBV7-9 to TRBJ1-2, with TRBD1 identical over 9 bases. The CDR3 runs 19 residues. The V segment lost 1 base and the J segment 4 bases; nucleotides outside the gene matches: 16. Germline assignment: CDR1 SEHNR and CDR2 FQNEAQ (reference sequence). CDR3 DNA: TGTGCCAGCAGCTTAGTCCCGGGACAGGGTACCGCGACCTTCTATGGCTACACCTTC. Encoded protein: CASSLVPGQGTATFYGYTF.

This clone appeared a single time. The CDR3 region has the DNA TGTGCCAGCGGACTGAAGGAGACCCAGTACTTC. It yields the protein CASGLKETQYF. The chain carries TRBV2 and TRBJ2-5; possibly TRBD2 for D (5 bases). The V end was cut by 8 bases, the J end by 5 bases, with 9 bases between. The CDR3 consists of 11 residues. Germline V CDR1 and CDR2: SNHLY, FYNNEI.

The chain carries TRBV27 and TRBJ2-7; 7 bases agree with TRBD1. Germline V gives CDR1 MNHEY, CDR2 SMNVEV (reference sequence). The J segment lost 4 bases and the V segment lost 5 bases, leaving 20 bases of the junction unmatched. The CDR3 length is 18 residues. The CDR3 DNA sequence: TGTGCCAGCAGTCACTTATCGGTGATCGGGACAGCCCCTTACGAGCAGTACTTC. Protein product: CASSHLSVIGTAPYEQYF.

This sequence joins TRBV27 and TRBJ2-2, with 14 bases lining up with TRBD2. The CDR3 length is 17 residues. Germline trimming cut 7 bases from V and 4 bases from J; bases unmatched to any gene: 8. CDR1 is MNHEY and CDR2 is SMNVEV in the germline V gene (reference sequence). In nucleotides, the CDR3 is TGTGCCAGCAACCCTCCGGGACTAGCGGGAGTCACCGGGGAGCTGTTTTTT. As protein: CASNPPGLAGVTGELFF.

The rearrangement joins TRBV19 to TRBJ1-5, with unresolved D. Germline CDR1 and CDR2: LNHDA and SQIVND (reference sequence). The CDR3 length is 12 residues. The ends were cut back, 2 bases at V and 7 bases at J, with 6 bases in the middle. The CDR3 protein is CASSIQRQPQHF. For the CDR3, the DNA is TGTGCCAGTAGTATACAACGACAGCCCCAGCATTTT.

This chain joins TRBV29-1 and TRBJ2-1, with TRBD2 matching 12 bases. V dropped 3 bases and J dropped 0; count of bases not matched to a gene: 15. From germline, CDR1 is SQVTM and CDR2 ANQGSEA. This CDR3 is built from 20 residues. This CDR3 reads CSVEGGWTSGITSSYNEQFF. CDR3 nucleotides: TGCAGCGTTGAGGGTGGGTGGACTAGCGGGATAACTAGCTCCTACAATGAGCAGTTCTTC.

V gene TRBV5-1 combines with J gene TRBJ1-5; no clear D gene. The CDR3 has 14 amino acids. With 0 bases removed from V and 0 bases from J, the gap between germline ends came to 4 bases. CDR1 and CDR2 from the germline V gene are SGHRS and YFSETQ. The CDR3, as DNA: TGCGCCAGCAGCTTGGACGGTAGCAATCAGCCCCAGCATTTT. Protein product: CASSLDGSNQPQHF.

With regard to this clone: Other DNA sequences in this specimen translate into the identical CDR3. The CDR3 nucleotides read TGTGCCAGCAGTTTATACTCTGGGGCCAACGTCCTGACTTTC. Its protein is CASSLYSGANVLTF. V usage is TRBV28 and J usage is TRBJ2-6; D is undetermined. This CDR3 comprises 14 residues. Trimming cost V 1 base and J 0 bases, with 1 base left between them. Germline lookup yields CDR1 MDHEN and CDR2 SYDVKM.

The chain joins TRBV5-6 to TRBJ1-1; D is perhaps TRBD1 (6 bases). V lost 1 base and J 6 bases, leaving 16 bases between the germline ends. The CDR3 spans 15 residues. CDR1 is SGHDT and CDR2 is YYEEEE in the germline V gene. The CDR3 protein is CASSLFSGAGSEAFF. The CDR3 bases are TGTGCCAGCAGCTTGTTTTCGGGGGCAGGATCTGAAGCTTTCTTT.

V is TRBV28 and J is TRBJ1-5; D is perhaps TRBD1 (5 bases). Per the germline V gene, CDR1 is MDHEN and CDR2 is SYDVKM. V lost 1 base and J 8 bases, leaving 15 bases between the germline ends. The CDR3 loop spans 15 amino acids. CDR3 DNA sequence: TGTGCCAGCAGTTTATCTCCGAAGGGGCGGGAGCCCCAGCATTTT. It yields the protein CASSLSPKGREPQHF. Filled out from reference TRBV28 and TRBJ1-5, the complete variable domain reads DVKVTQSSRYLVKRTGEKVFLECVQDMDHENMFWYRQDPGLGLRLIYFSYDVKMKEKGDIPEGYSVSREKKERFSLILESASTNQTSMYLCASSLSPKGREPQHFGDGTRLSIL.

V is TRBV11-2 and J is TRBJ2-7; 7 bases line up with TRBD2. V shed 5 bases, J shed 3 bases, and the junction held 10 bases outside the gene matches. There are 15 residues in the CDR3. The germline V gene has CDR1 SGHAT and CDR2 FQNNGV. The CDR3 DNA reads as TGTGCCAGCAGCCGAAGCGGGACGACAGTCTACGAGCAGTACTTC. Protein: CASSRSGTTVYEQYF.